The T cell receptor (beta chain) under discussion was sequenced for a study of cytomegalovirus exposure and HLA in healthy donors. CDR1 and CDR2 from the germline V gene are SEHNR and FQNEAQ (reference sequence). The CDR3 sequence is 18 residues long. 60 Vbeta and 13 Jbeta primers were used in PCR. The assay was immunoSEQ multiplex PCR, and TCRdb's table has in-frame clones only and misses some. This repertoire shows about 91,000 clones, 70% to 90% found once; its top ten account for about 2.5%. Findings and limits, study-wide: Roughly even sequencing depth across donors was the assumption behind the presence/absence analyses. Confirmation was obtained in vitro that a few CMV-associated chains are specific for CMV antigens. Some highly shared sequence variants likely arose as a pipeline artifact.

As regards this clone: Its antigen is as yet unknown. Mismatch with germline at one junction end may stem from a read error.

Source material: PBMCs. V and J are TRBV7-9 and TRBJ2-2; 9 positions match TRBD2. This sequence was found in a man aged 18-30 years in good health and CMV-seronegative. Written as DNA, the CDR3 is TGTTCCAGCAGCTTAGAGCGCTTGCTAGCGGGAAACACCGGGGAGCTGTTTTTT. As protein: CSSSLERLLAGNTGELFF.